These 21 T cell receptor beta chains were all obtained from the same sample, sequenced in a study of blood T cell repertoires in COVID-19. Generated by immunoSEQ multiplex PCR, the TCRdb table keeps only in-frame clones and is missing some. The profile shows tens of thousands of clones, roughly 88% of them singletons. What was sequenced was peripheral blood. The source is a woman in her seventies with acute or convalescent COVID-19.

This chain connects TRBV7-9 to TRBJ2-5, with TRBD1 as a possible D gene (5 bases). V was cut by 3 bases and J by 4 bases, with 18 bases left in between. The CDR3 loop spans 16 amino acids. Per the germline V gene, CDR1 is SEHNR and CDR2 is FQNEAQ (reference sequence). CDR3 loop: CASSLPILGPGETQYF. Here the CDR3 DNA reads TGTGCCAGCAGCTTGCCGATACTGGGGCCAGGAGAGACCCAGTACTTC.

The gene calls are TRBV30 and TRBJ1-1, with TRBD1 matching 9 bases. Germline lookup yields CDR1 GTSNPN and CDR2 SVGIG (reference sequence). There are 14 residues in the CDR3. The V gene end was trimmed by 3 bases and the J gene end by 6 bases; junction bases not matched to a gene: 8. The CDR3: CAWRAGTGFAEAFF. As DNA, the CDR3 is TGTGCCTGGAGGGCCGGGACAGGGTTTGCTGAAGCTTTCTTT.

V gene TRBV5-1 combines with J gene TRBJ2-7; TRBD1 aligns across 9 bases. Germline V gene sequence: CDR1 SGHRS, CDR2 YFSETQ. The V and J ends lost 1 base and 6 bases, in that order; junction bases with no gene match: 8. This CDR3 has 15 residues. The CDR3 coding sequence is TGCGCCAGCAGCTTGCAGGGACAGGGCCTCAGCGAGCAGTACGTC. Protein sequence: CASSLQGQGLSEQYV.

The chain links TRBV29-1 to TRBJ2-5; D call uncertain. There are 14 residues in the CDR3. Germline loops: CDR1 SQVTM, CDR2 ANQGSEA. Trimming stripped 2 bases from V and 0 bases from J, with 10 bases between. CDR3 sequence reads: CSVEWAENQETQYF. The DNA of the CDR3 is TGCAGCGTTGAATGGGCAGAGAACCAAGAGACCCAGTACTTC.

The chain combines TRBV19 with TRBJ2-1; 14 nucleotides agree with TRBD2. Germline V CDR1 and CDR2: LNHDA, SQIVND (reference sequence). This CDR3 has 15 amino acids. Unmatched junction bases numbered 5, after V lost 5 bases and J lost 8 bases. CDR3 nucleotide sequence: TGTGCCAGTAGTCCGACTAGCGGGGGGGCCTATGAGCAGTTCTTC. Translating it yields CASSPTSGGAYEQFF.

The chain links TRBV7-8 to TRBJ1-6; TRBD1 agrees at 12 bases. V trimming: 6 bases; J trimming: 14 bases; junction bases outside the gene matches: 5. The CDR3 loop spans 13 amino acids. Germline CDR1 reads SGHVS; CDR2 reads FQNEAQ. CDR3 sequence reads: CASRPGQGATLHF. CDR3 sequence (DNA): TGTGCCAGCAGGCCGGGACAGGGGGCGACCCTCCACTTT. The full variable domain, completed using reference TRBV7-8 and TRBJ1-6, is GAGVSQSPRYKVAKRGQDVALRCDPISGHVSLFWYQQALGQGPEFLTYFQNEAQLDKSGLPSDRFFAERPEGSVSTLKIQRTQQEDSAVYLCASRPGQGATLHFGNGTRLTVT.

J is TRBJ2-3 and V is TRBV10-3; TRBD2 matches at 7 bases. Trimming cost V 11 bases and J 5 bases; bases outside gene matches: 13. The CDR3 is 14 residues long. CDR1 and CDR2 (germline): ENHRY, SYGVKD. Here the CDR3 DNA reads TGTGCCTCTCGGGGGGATCCTGGTCAAGATACGCAGTATTTT. Encoded protein: CASRGDPGQDTQYF.

The chain uses TRBV27 and TRBJ1-2; D not certain. The germline CDR1 and CDR2 sequences are MNHEY and SMNVEV (reference sequence). The V end lost 5 bases, the J end lost 7 bases, and 17 bases lay between the germline ends. The CDR3 is 14 amino acids. The CDR3 DNA is TGTGCCAGCAGTCACGATGGGCCAGGCATTGGCTACACCTTC. This translates into CASSHDGPGIGYTF.

The chain is built from TRBV7-3 and TRBJ2-3, with D possibly TRBD2 on 5 matching bases. CDR1 and CDR2 from the germline V gene are SGHTA and FQGTGA. The CDR3 consists of 16 residues. The V end lost 5 bases, the J end lost 6 bases, and 21 bases lay between the germline ends. The CDR3 sequence is CASSAQRPGSGDTQYF. The DNA for the CDR3 is TGTGCCAGCAGCGCACAGAGGCCAGGATCGGGGGATACGCAGTATTTT.

The chain carries TRBV7-8 and TRBJ2-7; 7 bases agree with TRBD1. Germline CDR1 and CDR2: SGHVS and FQNEAQ. This CDR3 spans 15 amino acids. V trimming: 3 bases; J trimming: 3 bases; junction bases outside the gene matches: 8. The CDR3 nucleotides read TGTGCCAGCAGCTTGGGACAGAATTTGATCTACGAGCAGTACGTC. Amino acids: CASSLGQNLIYEQYV.

The chain employs TRBV7-2 and TRBJ1-2; D is uncertain. The CDR3 length is 16 residues. The germline V gene has CDR1 SGHTA and CDR2 FQGNSA. V lost 5 bases and J 0 bases, leaving 16 bases between the germline ends. In DNA, the CDR3 is TGTGCCAGCAGCCTTCCGAGTGGAGGGACTAACTATGGCTACACCTTC. Its protein is CASSLPSGGTNYGYTF.

The gene calls are TRBV7-9 and TRBJ2-3, with D tentatively TRBD2 (5 bases). Germline CDR1 reads SEHNR; CDR2 reads FQNEAQ (reference sequence). The germline V and J ends were trimmed by 0 bases and 1 base, with 5 bases remaining between them. The CDR3 is made up of 14 amino acids. Here the CDR3 reads CASSLAGGTDTQYF. The DNA for the CDR3 is TGTGCCAGCAGCTTAGCGGGAGGCACAGATACGCAGTATTTT.

The chain has TRBV24-1 and TRBJ2-1; the match to TRBD1 covers 10 bases. The J segment lost 8 bases and the V segment lost 2 bases, leaving 8 bases of the junction unmatched. CDR1 and CDR2 (germline): KGHDR, SFDVKD. CDR3 length: 16 amino acids. The DNA for the CDR3 is TGTGCCACCAGTGATTCGCCGGGACAGGGGTTCGATGAGCAGTTCTTC. Translating gives CATSDSPGQGFDEQFF.

The rearrangement uses TRBV19 and TRBJ2-2, with TRBD1 as a possible D gene (7 bases). V lost 5 bases, J lost 7 bases, and 11 bases lay in between. This CDR3 has 13 residues. From germline, CDR1 is LNHDA and CDR2 SQIVND (reference sequence). The DNA of the CDR3 is TGTGCCAGTAGTCTGCAGGGGGGCGGGGAGCTGTTTTTT. Protein product: CASSLQGGGELFF.

This sequence joins TRBV3-1 (or the pseudogene TRBV3-2) and TRBJ2-7, with unresolved D. Germline lookup yields CDR1 LGHDT and CDR2 YNNKEL (reference sequence). The CDR3 spans 14 residues. V lost 4 bases, J lost 3 bases, and 13 bases lay in between. CDR3 sequence reads: CASSPTMSSYEQYV. CDR3 in DNA: TGTGCCAGCAGCCCCACTATGAGCAGCTACGAGCAGTACGTC.

The chain has TRBV7-2 and TRBJ1-1; D gene unclear. CDR1 is SGHTA, CDR2 FQGNSA, per germline. The ends were cut back, 4 bases at V and 0 bases at J, with 6 bases in the middle. The CDR3 consists of 13 residues. CDR3 in DNA: TGTGCCAGCAGCTCCACAGTGAACACTGAAGCTTTCTTT. Translating gives CASSSTVNTEAFF.

This clone came up once. The chain is built from TRBV20-1 and TRBJ2-3; 11 nucleotides agree with TRBD2. Trimming took 3 bases from V and 4 from J; bases not matched to a gene: 6. Germline CDR1 is DFQATT and CDR2 is SNEGSKA (reference sequence). This CDR3 region has 15 residues. CDR3 residues: CSASRLAGGSDTQYF. CDR3 nucleotides: TGCAGTGCTAGTCGTCTAGCGGGGGGTTCAGATACGCAGTATTTT.

The chain is built from TRBV7-7 and TRBJ2-3; D gene ambiguous. V gave up 3 bases and J gave up 4 bases, with 8 bases separating them. Germline CDR1 and CDR2: SSHAT and FNYEAQ (reference sequence). The CDR3 consists of 13 residues. This CDR3 reads CASSFTEPDTQYF. The CDR3 DNA reads as TGTGCCAGCAGCTTTACCGAGCCAGATACGCAGTATTTT.

The chain employs TRBV15 and TRBJ1-2; D ambiguous. CDR1 and CDR2 (germline): LNHNV, YYDKDF (reference sequence). This CDR3 comprises 14 residues. V lost 6 bases, J lost 1 base, and 12 bases lay in between. CDR3: CATRTGLGNYGYTF. DNA for the CDR3: TGTGCCACCAGAACGGGATTGGGTAACTATGGCTACACCTTC.

The chain joins TRBV6-5 to TRBJ1-2, with D tentatively TRBD1 (6 bases). Germline V lookup: CDR1 MNHEY, CDR2 SVGAGI. The CDR3 length is 13 residues. The ends were cut back, 6 bases at V and 1 base at J, with 9 bases in the middle. The CDR3 protein is CASRGGSNYGYTF. The CDR3, as DNA: TGTGCCAGCAGAGGGGGAAGTAACTATGGCTACACCTTC.

The genes are TRBV3-1 (or the pseudogene TRBV3-2) and TRBJ1-2, with D possibly matching TRBD1 (5 bases). The CDR3 runs 15 residues. From germline, CDR1 is LGHDT and CDR2 YNNKEL (reference sequence). Trimming removed 5 bases from V and 7 bases from J, with 20 bases in between. The CDR3 DNA reads TGTGCCAGCAGCGACAATTCACGCAGGGTCATTGGCTACACCTTC. This encodes CASSDNSRRVIGYTF.